This T cell receptor beta chain was captured in a study of human versus mouse CDR3 diversity and MHC coevolution. As for the study in general: Reportedly, immunoSEQ detects one in 200,000 T cells with minimized PCR bias. Samples had between roughly 0.6 x 10^7 and 1.6 x 10^7 valid reads. General observations from the study: Human CDR3s averaged more deletions and insertions than mouse CDR3s. Clonal inequality was lowest in most of the three human donors.

Concerning this clone: Its antigen remains unidentified.

Data came from immunoSEQ multiplex PCR; TCRdb stores just in-frame clones and leaves some out. The sample lists about 73,000 clones, about 90% occurring once. The sequence was collected from a person between 25 and 69 years old in good health. Material for sequencing was naive CD4+ T cells from blood. Subset noted: CD45RO-negative CD62L-positive naive CD4 T cells.

The CDR3 DNA reads TGTGCCAGCAGCTTAGGAGGACTAGCGGATTACGAGCAGTACTTC. Residues: CASSLGGLADYEQYF. The J gene is TRBJ2-5, the V gene TRBV7-9; 10 bases map to TRBD2. The J call may not be correct, given that the DNA end is closer to TRBJ2-7. Looked up from germline, CDR1 is SEHNR and CDR2 is FQNEAQ (reference sequence). The CDR3 totals 15 residues.